The sequence of this T cell receptor (beta chain) was determined in a study of T-cell reconstitution after alpha-beta-depleted transplantation in children. The CDR3 has 15 amino acids. J gave up 4 bases and V 3 bases, and 1 base lay outside the gene matches. Preparation of the TCRbeta library used unique molecular identifiers. TCRdb processed the PCR reads anew with MiXCR; each CDR3 protein has one entry. The sample records hundreds of thousands of distinct CDR3 sequences, around 12% being singletons. The chain combines TRBV12-3 or TRBV12-4 with TRBJ2-7; 15 nucleotides agree with TRBD2. The sequence was collected from a girl aged 2 to 10 with congenital amegakaryocytic thrombocytopenia, due to receive a stem cell transplant. Material: PBMCs, obtained before TCRalphabeta/CD19-depleted stem cell transplant. The CDR3 is CASSFGLAGGYEQYF. Here the CDR3 DNA reads TGTGCCAGCAGTTTTGGACTAGCGGGAGGGTACGAGCAGTACTTC.